One T cell receptor (beta chain) is described in this entry. The same CDR3 also results from other DNA sequences found in this sample. The CDR3 extends over 13 amino acids. Germline lookup yields CDR1 SGDLS and CDR2 YYNGEE. Trimming stripped 2 bases from V and 2 bases from J, with 7 bases between. Here immunoSEQ multiplex PCR was the method, and the copy in TCRdb shows in-frame clones only, minus some. The sample has millions of clones, roughly 96% seen once. This sample is part of a study of shared clonotypes between healthy human individuals. Both subsets, CD45RA+ naive and CD45RA-negative memory, were split from the CD4+ cells.

This sequence was found in a man aged 18-30 years in good health. The sequenced sample consisted of naive CD4+ T cells sorted from blood. Subset specified: CD45RA+ positively selected. V usage is TRBV9 and J usage is TRBJ1-2, with a tentative D call TRBD1 (6 bases). The CDR3 loop reads CASSVDSNYGYTF. The CDR3 coding sequence is TGTGCCAGCAGCGTGGACAGCAACTATGGCTACACCTTC. The whole variable domain, filled in from reference TRBV9 and TRBJ1-2, reads DSGVTQTPKHLITATGQRVTLRCSPRSGDLSVYWYQQSLDQGLQFLIQYYNGEERAKGNILERFSAQQFPDLHSELNLSSLELGDSALYFCASSVDSNYGYTFGSGTRLTVV.